A selection of T cell receptor beta chains follows, all from one sample in a study of blood T cell repertoires in COVID-19. TCRdb's copy holds only in-frame clones and misses some; the assay was immunoSEQ multiplex PCR. The sample lists more than 60,000 clones; around 90% were seen once. The sample was PBMCs or T cells enriched from blood (not recorded which). The receptor source for this set is a woman aged 40 to 50 who had recovered from COVID-19. Each CDR3 is given with its conserved first and last residue. D genes are given only for firm matches. Not every row has a clone size; where given, it reads once, few, many or a size class.

size	V	J	D	DNA	CDR3
NA	TRBV5-4	TRBJ1-1	TRBD1	TGTGCCAGCAGCACCACAGGGGGAGGACGCACTGAAGCTTTCTTT	CASSTTGGGRTEAFF
NA	TRBV2	TRBJ1-6	NA	TGTGCCAGCAACCCCTATTATTCGGCGGAGGGGAATTCACCCCTCCACTTT	CASNPYYSAEGNSPLHF
NA	TRBV6-5	TRBJ1-1	NA	TGTGCCAGCAGTTTAGCCAGGAACACTGAAGCTTTCTTT	CASSLARNTEAFF
NA	TRBV2	TRBJ2-7	TRBD1	TGTGCCAGCAGGAGAGACAGGGGGGGAACCTACGAGCAGTACTTC	CASRRDRGGTYEQYF
once	TRBV19	TRBJ1-3	NA	TGTGCCAGTAAGGCGGCGAACACCATATATTTT	CASKAANTIYF
medium-sized	TRBV7-2	TRBJ2-5	NA	TGTGCCAGCAGCTTAAGCGTCCAGTCGCAAGAGACCCAGTACTTC	CASSLSVQSQETQYF
NA	TRBV13	TRBJ1-2	TRBD1	TGTGCCAGCAGCTCCCGCGGGACAGGGGGCGGGAGCTACACCTTC	CASSSRGTGGGSYTF
NA	TRBV5-4	TRBJ1-1	TRBD1	TGTGCCAGCAGCGATCCCGGGACAGGGTTACGAGAAGCTTTCTTT	CASSDPGTGLREAFF
NA	TRBV5-1	TRBJ1-1	TRBD1	TGCGCCAGCAGCTTGGGCGGGACAGGTTCAGGGAACACTGAAGCTTTCTTT	CASSLGGTGSGNTEAFF
NA	TRBV6-5	TRBJ1-1	NA	TGTGCCAGCAGTTACCTGGGGGGAAGGAACACTGAAGCTTTCTTT	CASSYLGGRNTEAFF
NA	TRBV12-5	TRBJ1-5	TRBD1	TGTGCTAGTGGTCCTCCGGGACAGAGCAATCAGCCCCAGCATTTT	CASGPPGQSNQPQHF